This entry concerns a single TCR beta chain. Its antigen is unknown. PCR involved 60 Vbeta and 13 Jbeta primers. Using immunoSEQ multiplex PCR, the repertoire was profiled, and TCRdb retains in-frame clones only, with some absent. The table has about 140,000 clones, less than 80% seen once. The data stem from a study of cytomegalovirus exposure and HLA in healthy donors. Study results and limitations: Only CMV serostatus was available as immune exposure information. Most of the CMV-associated TCR beta chains (in a later analysis) appeared to be HLA-restricted.

Germline trimming cut 3 bases from V and 6 bases from J; bases unmatched to any gene: 5. The CDR3 totals 14 residues. Germline values: CDR1 SEHNR, CDR2 FQNEAQ (reference sequence). The sequence was collected from a woman between 50 and 59 years old in good health and CMV-seropositive. Source material: PBMCs. The J gene is TRBJ2-3, the V gene TRBV7-9, with 8 bases identical to TRBD2. In DNA form, the CDR3 reads TGTGCCAGCAGCTTCAGTAGCGGGGCGGATACGCAGTATTTT. The encoded protein is CASSFSSGADTQYF.